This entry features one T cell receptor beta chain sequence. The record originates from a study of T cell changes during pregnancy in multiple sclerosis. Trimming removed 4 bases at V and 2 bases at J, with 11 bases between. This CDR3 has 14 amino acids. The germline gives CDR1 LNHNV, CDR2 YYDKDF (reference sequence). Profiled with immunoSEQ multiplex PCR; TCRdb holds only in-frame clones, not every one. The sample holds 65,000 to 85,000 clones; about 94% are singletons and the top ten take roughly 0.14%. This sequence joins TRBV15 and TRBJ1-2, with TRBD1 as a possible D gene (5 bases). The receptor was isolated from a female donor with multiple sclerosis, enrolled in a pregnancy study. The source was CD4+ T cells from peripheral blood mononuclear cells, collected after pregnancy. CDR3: CATSNRLGNYGYTF. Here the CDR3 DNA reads TGTGCCACCAGCAACAGGCTGGGAAACTATGGCTACACCTTC. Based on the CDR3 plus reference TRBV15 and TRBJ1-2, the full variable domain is DAMVIQNPRYQVTQFGKPVTLSCSQTLNHNVMYWYQQKSSQAPKLLFHYYDKDFNNEADTPDNFQSRRPNTSFCFLDIRSPGLGDTAMYLCATSNRLGNYGYTFGSGTRLTVV.